Detailed here is one TCR beta chain. The CDR3 regions of TCR beta were amplified from RNA transcripts. HTBI primers drove first-round RT-PCR of the TCR CDR3. TCRdb re-called the multiplex PCR reads through MiXCR, storing one row per CDR3 protein. The top ten hold around 18% of the sample, which has about 560,000 distinct CDR3 sequences, roughly 17% seen once. The record originates from a study of T cells in Graves' hyperthyroidism and ophthalmopathy. Turning to the study itself: Sampling of peripheral blood happened at initial diagnosis, prior to any treatment.

V shed 2 bases and J shed 4 bases, with 10 bases lying between them. The CDR3 spans 13 residues. Germline CDR1 SGHRS, CDR2 YFSETQ. Every diagnosis used clinical symptoms, serum thyroxine and TRAb, thyroid ultrasound and orbital computed tomography. PBMCs stemmed from approximately 10 ml fresh peripheral blood. The rearrangement joins TRBV5-1 to TRBJ2-7; D is perhaps TRBD1 (5 bases). Sequenced sample: blood. The source of this sequence is a woman aged 18 to 35 with Graves' hyperthyroidism. DNA of the CDR3: TGCGCCAGCAGCTTTTCGCAGGGTTACGAGCAGTACTTC. It yields the protein CASSFSQGYEQYF.